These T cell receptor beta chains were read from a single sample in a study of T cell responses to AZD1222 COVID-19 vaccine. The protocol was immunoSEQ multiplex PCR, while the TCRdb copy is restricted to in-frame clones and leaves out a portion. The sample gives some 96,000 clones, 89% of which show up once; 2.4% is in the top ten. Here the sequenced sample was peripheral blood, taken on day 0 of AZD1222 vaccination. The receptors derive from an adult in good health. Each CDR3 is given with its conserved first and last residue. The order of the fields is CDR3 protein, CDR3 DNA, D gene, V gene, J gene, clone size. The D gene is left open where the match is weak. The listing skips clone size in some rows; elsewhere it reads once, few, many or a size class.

cdr3_aa: CASSQDFTNSGNTIYF
cdr3_nt: TGTGCCAGCAGCCAAGACTTCACCAACTCTGGAAACACCATATATTTT
d_call: .
v_call: TRBV4-2
j_call: TRBJ1-3
clone_size: .

cdr3_aa: CASSLPPTSGEYEQYF
cdr3_nt: TGTGCCAGCAGCTTACCCCCCACTAGCGGGGAATACGAGCAGTACTTC
d_call: TRBD2
v_call: TRBV11-2
j_call: TRBJ2-7
clone_size: .

cdr3_aa: CATTEGSGRSTDTQYF
cdr3_nt: TGTGCCACCACCGAGGGTAGCGGGAGGAGTACAGATACGCAGTATTTT
d_call: TRBD2
v_call: TRBV15
j_call: TRBJ2-3
clone_size: .

cdr3_aa: CASSGLARETQYF
cdr3_nt: TGTGCCAGCAGCGGGTTAGCACGAGAGACCCAGTACTTC
d_call: .
v_call: TRBV3-1/TRBV3-2
j_call: TRBJ2-5
clone_size: .

cdr3_aa: CASSLRGGVVNEQFF
cdr3_nt: TGTGCCAGCAGCTTAAGGGGGGGAGTTGTAAATGAGCAGTTCTTC
d_call: TRBD2
v_call: TRBV7-3
j_call: TRBJ2-1
clone_size: .

cdr3_aa: CASSPRLNTGELFF
cdr3_nt: TGTGCCAGCAGCCCCCGGCTGAACACCGGGGAGCTGTTTTTT
d_call: .
v_call: TRBV11-3
j_call: TRBJ2-2
clone_size: .

cdr3_aa: CASSLTGTGAKQFF
cdr3_nt: TGTGCCAGCAGCTTAACGGGGACGGGGGCCAAACAGTTCTTC
d_call: .
v_call: TRBV7-2
j_call: TRBJ2-1
clone_size: .

cdr3_aa: CASSSPSGLRNQPQHF
cdr3_nt: TGTGCCAGCAGTTCACCCTCAGGGTTGAGGAATCAGCCCCAGCATTTT
d_call: .
v_call: TRBV6-2/TRBV6-3
j_call: TRBJ1-5
clone_size: .

cdr3_aa: CASSFPLGQGLTTEAFF
cdr3_nt: TGTGCCAGCAGCTTCCCCTTAGGGCAGGGGTTGACCACTGAAGCTTTCTTT
d_call: .
v_call: TRBV7-9
j_call: TRBJ1-1
clone_size: .

cdr3_aa: CASSQQGDGELFF
cdr3_nt: TGTGCCAGCTCGCAACAGGGAGACGGGGAGCTGTTTTTT
d_call: .
v_call: TRBV18
j_call: TRBJ2-2
clone_size: few

cdr3_aa: CASKGLFDNTIYF
cdr3_nt: TGTGCCAGCAAAGGTCTATTTGACAACACCATATATTTT
d_call: .
v_call: TRBV27
j_call: TRBJ1-3
clone_size: .

cdr3_aa: CASSGLFYNEQFF
cdr3_nt: TGCGCCAGCAGTGGACTATTCTACAATGAGCAGTTCTTC
d_call: .
v_call: TRBV10-1
j_call: TRBJ2-1
clone_size: .

cdr3_aa: CASSPSPDGYADTQYF
cdr3_nt: TGTGCCAGCTCACCAAGTCCGGACGGATACGCAGATACGCAGTATTTT
d_call: .
v_call: TRBV18
j_call: TRBJ2-3
clone_size: few

cdr3_aa: CASKGTGDEQYF
cdr3_nt: TGTGCCAGCAAGGGGACAGGGGATGAGCAGTACTTC
d_call: TRBD1
v_call: TRBV2
j_call: TRBJ2-7
clone_size: .

cdr3_aa: CASSNWGQAGYEQYF
cdr3_nt: TGCGCCAGCAGCAATTGGGGCCAGGCGGGGTACGAGCAGTACTTC
d_call: .
v_call: TRBV5-1
j_call: TRBJ2-7
clone_size: .

cdr3_aa: CASSDSAGRNTIYF
cdr3_nt: TGTGCCAGCAGTGACTCGGCAGGCCGAAACACCATATATTTT
d_call: .
v_call: TRBV2
j_call: TRBJ1-3
clone_size: few

cdr3_aa: CASLSGSTDTQYF
cdr3_nt: TGTGCCAGCCTTAGCGGGAGCACAGATACGCAGTATTTT
d_call: TRBD2
v_call: TRBV6-5
j_call: TRBJ2-3
clone_size: .

cdr3_aa: CATIGESKPTGELFF
cdr3_nt: TGTGCCACCATAGGGGAATCTAAACCCACCGGGGAGCTGTTTTTT
d_call: .
v_call: TRBV6-6
j_call: TRBJ2-2
clone_size: once

cdr3_aa: CASSQDGGSYNEQFF
cdr3_nt: TGTGCCAGCAGCCAGGACGGGGGGTCCTACAATGAGCAGTTCTTC
d_call: TRBD2
v_call: TRBV4-2
j_call: TRBJ2-1
clone_size: few

cdr3_aa: CASSESGVVTEAFF
cdr3_nt: TGTGCCAGCAGTGAGTCCGGGGTGGTCACTGAAGCTTTCTTT
d_call: .
v_call: TRBV2
j_call: TRBJ1-1
clone_size: once

cdr3_aa: CASSEGQTPYEQYF
cdr3_nt: TGCGCCAGCAGCGAGGGACAGACCCCCTACGAGCAGTACTTC
d_call: TRBD1
v_call: TRBV5-1
j_call: TRBJ2-7
clone_size: .

cdr3_aa: CASSRLGSGNTIYF
cdr3_nt: TGTGCCAGCAGCCGGCTTGGATCGGGAAACACCATATATTTT
d_call: .
v_call: TRBV27
j_call: TRBJ1-3
clone_size: .

cdr3_aa: CASSDRDHYEQYF
cdr3_nt: TGTGCCAGCAGTGACAGGGACCACTACGAGCAGTACTTC
d_call: .
v_call: TRBV6-1
j_call: TRBJ2-7
clone_size: .

cdr3_aa: CASSAVGGYSEKLFF
cdr3_nt: TGTGCCAGCTCAGCCGTGGGGGGCTATAGTGAAAAACTGTTTTTT
d_call: .
v_call: TRBV18
j_call: TRBJ1-4
clone_size: .

cdr3_aa: CASGLLGMTGPATGAFHYTF
cdr3_nt: TGTGCTAGTGGTTTGTTAGGTATGACTGGCCCCGCGACAGGGGCATTCCACTACACCTTC
d_call: TRBD1
v_call: TRBV12-5
j_call: TRBJ1-2
clone_size: once

cdr3_aa: CASSLADPGNTIYF
cdr3_nt: TGCGCCAGCAGCTTGGCCGACCCAGGAAACACCATATATTTT
d_call: .
v_call: TRBV5-1
j_call: TRBJ1-3
clone_size: .

cdr3_aa: CASSPGGSNNSPLHF
cdr3_nt: TGCGCCAGCAGCCCGGGGGGGTCAAATAATTCACCCCTCCACTTT
d_call: .
v_call: TRBV5-1
j_call: TRBJ1-6
clone_size: .

cdr3_aa: CASSPSHGRASETQYF
cdr3_nt: TGTGCCAGCAGCCCCTCTCACGGGAGGGCCTCGGAGACCCAGTACTTC
d_call: TRBD2
v_call: TRBV9
j_call: TRBJ2-5
clone_size: .

cdr3_aa: CASSLEGRNTEAFF
cdr3_nt: TGCGCCAGCAGCTTGGAGGGCCGGAACACTGAAGCTTTCTTT
d_call: .
v_call: TRBV5-1
j_call: TRBJ1-1
clone_size: .

cdr3_aa: CASSLVSGVGENTEAFF
cdr3_nt: TGCGCCAGCAGCTTGGTGTCAGGGGTGGGGGAAAACACTGAAGCTTTCTTT
d_call: .
v_call: TRBV5-1
j_call: TRBJ1-1
clone_size: .

cdr3_aa: CASSFGGPYEQYF
cdr3_nt: TGTGCCAGCAGCTTTGGGGGGCCCTACGAGCAGTACTTC
d_call: .
v_call: TRBV5-5
j_call: TRBJ2-7
clone_size: once

cdr3_aa: CASSLWSGTSGRVQETQYF
cdr3_nt: TGTGCCAGCAGCTTGTGGTCCGGGACTAGCGGGAGGGTGCAAGAGACCCAGTACTTC
d_call: TRBD2
v_call: TRBV5-8
j_call: TRBJ2-5
clone_size: .

cdr3_aa: CASSPSGAGTEGKLFF
cdr3_nt: TGTGCCAGCAGTCCCTCTGGAGCCGGGACGGAAGGAAAACTGTTTTTT
d_call: .
v_call: TRBV28
j_call: TRBJ1-4
clone_size: .

cdr3_aa: CASSGGFGGLGYGYTF
cdr3_nt: TGTGCCAGCAGTGGGGGTTTCGGTGGACTTGGCTATGGCTACACCTTC
d_call: .
v_call: TRBV2
j_call: TRBJ1-2
clone_size: .

cdr3_aa: CSGGQGVGGYTF
cdr3_nt: TGCAGCGGCGGACAGGGGGTGGGTGGCTACACCTTC
d_call: TRBD1
v_call: TRBV29-1
j_call: TRBJ1-2
clone_size: .

cdr3_aa: CASSRGQEGYEQYF
cdr3_nt: TGTGCCAGCAGCCGGGGACAGGAGGGGTACGAGCAGTACTTC
d_call: TRBD1
v_call: TRBV5-4
j_call: TRBJ2-7
clone_size: .

cdr3_aa: CAWGGQSEAFF
cdr3_nt: TGTGCCTGGGGGGGACAGTCTGAAGCTTTCTTT
d_call: TRBD1
v_call: TRBV30
j_call: TRBJ1-1
clone_size: many

cdr3_aa: CASRGVGGGELFF
cdr3_nt: TGTGCCAGCAGGGGAGTTGGGGGCGGGGAGCTGTTTTTT
d_call: .
v_call: TRBV9
j_call: TRBJ2-2
clone_size: .

cdr3_aa: CASSLQTASAEAFF
cdr3_nt: TGTGCCAGCAGCTTGCAGACAGCGTCAGCTGAAGCTTTCTTT
d_call: .
v_call: TRBV7-9
j_call: TRBJ1-1
clone_size: once

cdr3_aa: CASKGARNTEAFF
cdr3_nt: TGTGCCAGTAAGGGGGCCAGAAACACTGAAGCTTTCTTT
d_call: TRBD1
v_call: TRBV12-3/TRBV12-4
j_call: TRBJ1-1
clone_size: .

cdr3_aa: CASSDDRVSNQPQHF
cdr3_nt: TGTGCCAGCAGTGACGACAGGGTTAGCAATCAGCCCCAGCATTTT
d_call: TRBD1
v_call: TRBV25-1
j_call: TRBJ1-5
clone_size: .

cdr3_aa: CASSIGWDSYYGYTF
cdr3_nt: TGTGCCAGTAGTATTGGCTGGGACAGCTACTATGGCTACACCTTC
d_call: TRBD1
v_call: TRBV19
j_call: TRBJ1-2
clone_size: .

cdr3_aa: CASSENLGEAFF
cdr3_nt: TGTGCCAGCAGCGAGAATTTGGGTGAAGCTTTCTTT
d_call: .
v_call: TRBV6-5
j_call: TRBJ1-1
clone_size: .

cdr3_aa: CASSVAGNYGYTF
cdr3_nt: TGTGCCAGCAGCGTAGCTGGGAACTATGGCTACACCTTC
d_call: .
v_call: TRBV9
j_call: TRBJ1-2
clone_size: .